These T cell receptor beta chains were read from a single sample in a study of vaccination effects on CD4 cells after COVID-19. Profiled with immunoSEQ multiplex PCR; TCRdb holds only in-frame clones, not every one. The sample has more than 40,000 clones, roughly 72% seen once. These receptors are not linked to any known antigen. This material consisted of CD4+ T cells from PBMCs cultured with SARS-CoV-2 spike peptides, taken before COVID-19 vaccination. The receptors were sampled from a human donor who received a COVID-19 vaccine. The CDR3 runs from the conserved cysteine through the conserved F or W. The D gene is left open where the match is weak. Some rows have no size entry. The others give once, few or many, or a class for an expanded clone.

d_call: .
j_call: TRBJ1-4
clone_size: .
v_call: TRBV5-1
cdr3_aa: CASSRAGLGEKLFF
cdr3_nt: TGCGCCAGCAGCCGCGCGGGACTTGGAGAAAAACTGTTTTTT

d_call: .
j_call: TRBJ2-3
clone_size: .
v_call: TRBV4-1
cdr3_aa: CASSQDILAGDTQYF
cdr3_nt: TGCGCCAGCAGCCAAGATATACTAGCAGGGGATACGCAGTATTTT

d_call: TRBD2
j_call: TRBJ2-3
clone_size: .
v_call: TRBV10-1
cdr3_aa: CASSEFRTRSDTQYF
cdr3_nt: TGCGCCAGCAGTGAGTTCCGGACTAGGTCGGATACGCAGTATTTT

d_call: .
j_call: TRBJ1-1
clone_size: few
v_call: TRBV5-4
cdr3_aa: CASSSGQTNTEAFF
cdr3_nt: TGTGCCAGCAGCTCCGGACAGACGAACACTGAAGCTTTCTTT

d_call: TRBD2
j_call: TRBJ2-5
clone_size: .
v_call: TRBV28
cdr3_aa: CASRSPGGAETQYF
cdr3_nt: TGTGCCAGCAGGTCTCCGGGGGGGGCAGAGACCCAGTACTTC

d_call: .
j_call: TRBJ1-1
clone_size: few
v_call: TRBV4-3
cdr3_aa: CASSQAVNTEAFF
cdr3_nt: TGCGCCAGCAGCCAAGCGGTTAACACTGAAGCTTTCTTT

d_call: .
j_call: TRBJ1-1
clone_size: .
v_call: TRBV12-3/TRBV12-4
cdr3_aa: CASSLTHEAFF
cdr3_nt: TGTGCCAGCAGCCTCACGCATGAAGCTTTCTTT

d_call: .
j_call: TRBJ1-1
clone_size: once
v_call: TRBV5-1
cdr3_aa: CASSLARGSTEAFF
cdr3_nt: TGCGCCAGCAGCTTGGCCAGGGGAAGCACTGAAGCTTTCTTT

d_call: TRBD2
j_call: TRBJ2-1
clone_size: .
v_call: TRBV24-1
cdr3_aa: CATSGAGGPYNEQFF
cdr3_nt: TGTGCCACCAGTGGGGCGGGGGGACCGTACAATGAGCAGTTCTTC

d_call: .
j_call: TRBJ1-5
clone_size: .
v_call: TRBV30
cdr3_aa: CAWSQQRSNQPQHF
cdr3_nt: TGTGCCTGGAGTCAACAAAGGAGCAATCAGCCCCAGCATTTT

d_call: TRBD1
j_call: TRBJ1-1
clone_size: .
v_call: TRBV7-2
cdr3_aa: CASSIGQGIAEAFF
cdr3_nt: TGTGCCAGCAGCATAGGACAGGGAATCGCTGAAGCTTTCTTT

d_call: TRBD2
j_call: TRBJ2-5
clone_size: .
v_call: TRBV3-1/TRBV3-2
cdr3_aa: CASSQLLGLAGGPRETQYF
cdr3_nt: TGTGCCAGCAGCCAATTACTAGGACTAGCGGGGGGGCCCCGAGAGACCCAGTACTTC

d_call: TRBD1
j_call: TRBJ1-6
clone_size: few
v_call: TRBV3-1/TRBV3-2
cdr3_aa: CASSQQMGQGSPNSPLHF
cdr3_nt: TGTGCCAGCAGCCAACAAATGGGACAGGGAAGTCCCAACTCACCCCTCCACTTT

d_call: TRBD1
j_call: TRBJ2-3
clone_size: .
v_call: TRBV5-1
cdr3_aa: CASSLVRDRGTDTQYF
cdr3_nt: TGCGCCAGCAGCTTGGTTCGTGACAGGGGCACAGATACGCAGTATTTT

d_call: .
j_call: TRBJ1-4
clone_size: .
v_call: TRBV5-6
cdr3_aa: CASSLFAGNEKLFF
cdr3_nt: TGTGCCAGCAGCTTGTTTGCGGGTAATGAAAAACTGTTTTTT

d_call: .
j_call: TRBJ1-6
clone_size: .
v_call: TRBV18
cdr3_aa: CASSREGDSPLHF
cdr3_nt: TGTGCCAGCTCACGGGAGGGAGATTCACCCCTCCACTTT

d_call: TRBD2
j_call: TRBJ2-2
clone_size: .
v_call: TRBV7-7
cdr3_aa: CASSSYLAGGTGELFF
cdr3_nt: TGTGCCAGCAGCTCGTACTTAGCGGGGGGAACCGGGGAGCTGTTTTTT

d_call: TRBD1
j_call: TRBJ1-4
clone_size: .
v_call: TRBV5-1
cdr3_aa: CASSAGTGGEEKLFF
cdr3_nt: TGCGCCAGCAGCGCGGGGACAGGGGGCGAAGAAAAACTGTTTTTT

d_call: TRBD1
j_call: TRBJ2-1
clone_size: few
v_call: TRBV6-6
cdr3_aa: CASSADRARYNEQFF
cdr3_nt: TGTGCCAGCAGTGCGGACAGGGCCCGCTACAATGAGCAGTTCTTC

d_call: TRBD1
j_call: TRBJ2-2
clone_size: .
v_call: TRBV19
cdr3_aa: CASTGRGSFTGELFF
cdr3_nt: TGTGCCAGTACGGGCAGGGGGAGCTTCACCGGGGAGCTGTTTTTT

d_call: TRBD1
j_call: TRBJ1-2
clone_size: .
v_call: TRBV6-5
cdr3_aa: CASLRTGGYGYTF
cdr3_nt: TGTGCCAGCCTGCGGACAGGGGGATATGGCTACACCTTC

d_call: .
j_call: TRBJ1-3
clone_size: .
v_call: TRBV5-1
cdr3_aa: CASSIQGQSSGNTIYF
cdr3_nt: TGCGCCAGCAGCATCCAGGGTCAAAGCTCTGGAAACACCATATATTTT

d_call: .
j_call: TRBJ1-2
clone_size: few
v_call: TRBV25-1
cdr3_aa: CASGDIDGYTF
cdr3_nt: TGTGCCAGCGGCGACATCGATGGCTACACCTTC

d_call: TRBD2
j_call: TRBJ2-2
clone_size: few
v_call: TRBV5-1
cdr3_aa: CASSPVAGELDTGELFF
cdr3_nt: TGCGCCAGCAGCCCCGTAGCGGGGGAGTTGGACACCGGGGAGCTGTTTTTT

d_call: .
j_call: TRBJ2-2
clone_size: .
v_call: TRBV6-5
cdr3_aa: CASSYGGDRNTGELFF
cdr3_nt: TGTGCCAGCAGTTACGGGGGGGACAGGAACACCGGGGAGCTGTTTTTT

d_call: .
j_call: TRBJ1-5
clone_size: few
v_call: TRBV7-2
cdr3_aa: CASSFGNQPQHF
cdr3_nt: TGTGCCAGCAGCTTCGGGAATCAGCCCCAGCATTTT

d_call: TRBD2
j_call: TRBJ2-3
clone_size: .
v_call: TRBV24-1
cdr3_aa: CATTSGGSTDTQYF
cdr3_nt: TGTGCCACCACATCGGGGGGGAGCACAGATACGCAGTATTTT

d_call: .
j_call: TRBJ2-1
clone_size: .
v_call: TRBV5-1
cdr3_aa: CASSLGAGPSYNEQFF
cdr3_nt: TGCGCCAGCAGCTTGGGGGCAGGGCCATCCTACAATGAGCAGTTCTTC

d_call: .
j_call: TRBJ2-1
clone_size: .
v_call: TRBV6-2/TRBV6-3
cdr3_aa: CASSRWAPTPTTYNEQFF
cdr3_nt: TGTGCCAGCAGCCGGTGGGCCCCTACCCCGACGACTTACAATGAGCAGTTCTTC

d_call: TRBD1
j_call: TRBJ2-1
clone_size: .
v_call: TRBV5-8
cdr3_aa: CASSLGTPGQVF
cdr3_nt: TGTGCCAGCAGCTTGGGGACCCCGGGACAGGTCTTC

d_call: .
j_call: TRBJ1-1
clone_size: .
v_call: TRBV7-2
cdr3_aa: CASSKEVWGTEAFF
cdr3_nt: TGTGCCAGCAGCAAAGAAGTGTGGGGCACTGAAGCTTTCTTT

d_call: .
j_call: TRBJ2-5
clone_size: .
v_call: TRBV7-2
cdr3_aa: CASSLLQETQYF
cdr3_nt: TGTGCCAGCAGCTTACTCCAAGAGACCCAGTACTTC

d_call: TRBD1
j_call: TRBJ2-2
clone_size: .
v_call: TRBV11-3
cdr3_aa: CASRPTGMNTGELFF
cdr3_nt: TGTGCCAGCAGACCGACAGGGATGAACACCGGGGAGCTGTTTTTT

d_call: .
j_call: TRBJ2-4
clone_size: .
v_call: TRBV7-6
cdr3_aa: CASSLAGERTWGNIQYF
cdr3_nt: TGTGCCAGCAGCTTAGCGGGGGAACGGACCTGGGGGAACATTCAGTACTTC

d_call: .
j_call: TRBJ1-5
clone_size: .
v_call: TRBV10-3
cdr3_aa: CAISESGVSNQPQHF
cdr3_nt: TGTGCCATCAGTGAATCGGGGGTTAGCAATCAGCCCCAGCATTTT

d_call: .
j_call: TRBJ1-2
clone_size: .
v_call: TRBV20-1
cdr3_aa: CSAHTNYGYTF
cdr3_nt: TGCAGTGCCCATACTAACTATGGCTACACCTTC

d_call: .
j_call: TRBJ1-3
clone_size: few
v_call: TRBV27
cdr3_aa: CASSSGPGNTIYF
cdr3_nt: TGTGCCAGCAGTTCGGGCCCGGGGAACACCATATATTTT

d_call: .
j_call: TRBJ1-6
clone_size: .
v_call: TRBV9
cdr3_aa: CASSARPDYNSPLHF
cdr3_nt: TGTGCCAGCAGCGCCCGTCCAGACTATAATTCACCCCTCCACTTT

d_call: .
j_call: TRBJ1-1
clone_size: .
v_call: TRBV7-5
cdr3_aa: CARTLKNTEAFF
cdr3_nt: TGTGCCAGAACCCTTAAGAACACTGAAGCTTTCTTT

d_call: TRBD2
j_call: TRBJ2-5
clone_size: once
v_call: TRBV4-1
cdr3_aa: CASSQAGGAGGQTQYF
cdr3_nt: TGCGCCAGCAGCCAAGCGGGAGGGGCGGGGGGCCAGACCCAGTACTTC

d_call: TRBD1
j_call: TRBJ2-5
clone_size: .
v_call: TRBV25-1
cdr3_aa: CASSELGTGAPAQYF
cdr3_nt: TGTGCCAGCAGTGAATTGGGGACAGGGGCCCCTGCCCAGTACTTC

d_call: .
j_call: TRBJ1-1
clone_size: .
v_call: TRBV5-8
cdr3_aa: CASPSGRIDTEAFF
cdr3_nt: TGTGCCAGCCCCTCCGGGAGGATCGACACTGAAGCTTTCTTT

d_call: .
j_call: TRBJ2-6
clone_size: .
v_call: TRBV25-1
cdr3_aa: CASSEWGAGANVLTF
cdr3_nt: TGTGCCAGCAGTGAATGGGGGGCTGGGGCCAACGTCCTGACTTTC

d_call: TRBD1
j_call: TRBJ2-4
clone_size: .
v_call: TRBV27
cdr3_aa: CASSSDRGSAKNIQYF
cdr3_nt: TGTGCCAGCAGTTCGGACAGGGGGTCGGCCAAAAACATTCAGTACTTC

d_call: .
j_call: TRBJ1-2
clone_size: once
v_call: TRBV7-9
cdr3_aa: CASSSHPRWQSNYGYTF
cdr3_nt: TGTGCCAGCAGCTCCCACCCCCGATGGCAGTCTAACTATGGCTACACCTTC

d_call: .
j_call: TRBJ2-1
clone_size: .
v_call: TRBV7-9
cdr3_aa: CASSFHEETEQFF
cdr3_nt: TGTGCCAGCAGCTTCCATGAGGAAACTGAGCAGTTCTTC

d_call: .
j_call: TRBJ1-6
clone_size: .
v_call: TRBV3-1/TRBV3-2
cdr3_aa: CASSQPRQVRHSPLHF
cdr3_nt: TGTGCCAGCAGCCAACCGAGACAGGTTCGTCATTCACCCCTCCACTTT

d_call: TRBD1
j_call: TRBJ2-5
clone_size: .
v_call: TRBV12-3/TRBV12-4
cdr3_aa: CASSPGQEETQYF
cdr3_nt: TGTGCCAGCAGTCCCGGACAGGAAGAGACCCAGTACTTC

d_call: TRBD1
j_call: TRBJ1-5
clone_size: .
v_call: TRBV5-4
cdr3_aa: CPTGYSNQPQHF
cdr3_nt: TGCCCGACAGGGTATAGCAATCAGCCCCAGCATTTT

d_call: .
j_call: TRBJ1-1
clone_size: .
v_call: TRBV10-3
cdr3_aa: CAISGQPMNTEAFF
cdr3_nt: TGTGCCATCAGTGGACAGCCGATGAACACTGAAGCTTTCTTT

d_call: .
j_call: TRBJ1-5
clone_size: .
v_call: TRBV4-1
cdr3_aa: CASRPSLPPSNQPQHF
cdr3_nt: TGCGCCAGCAGGCCAAGTCTCCCCCCGAGTAATCAGCCCCAGCATTTT

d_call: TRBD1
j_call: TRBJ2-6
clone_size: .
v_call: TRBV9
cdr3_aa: CASTGQGAVSGANVLTF
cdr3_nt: TGTGCCAGCACCGGACAGGGGGCGGTCTCTGGGGCCAACGTCCTGACTTTC

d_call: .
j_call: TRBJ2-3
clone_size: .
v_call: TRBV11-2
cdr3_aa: CASSLVTTASTDTQYF
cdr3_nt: TGTGCCAGCAGCTTAGTTACTACCGCTAGCACAGATACGCAGTATTTT

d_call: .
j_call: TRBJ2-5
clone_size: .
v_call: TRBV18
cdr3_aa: CASSPIQGEGYF
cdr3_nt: TGTGCCAGCTCACCAATCCAGGGTGAGGGGTACTTC

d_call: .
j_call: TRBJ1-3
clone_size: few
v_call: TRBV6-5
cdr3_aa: CASRGTRNTIYF
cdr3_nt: TGTGCCAGCAGAGGAACCAGAAACACCATATATTTT

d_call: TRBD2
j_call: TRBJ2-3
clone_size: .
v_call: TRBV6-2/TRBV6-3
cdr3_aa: CASSYTPEAGFTDTQYF
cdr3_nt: TGTGCCAGCAGTTACACCCCCGAAGCGGGGTTCACAGATACGCAGTATTTT

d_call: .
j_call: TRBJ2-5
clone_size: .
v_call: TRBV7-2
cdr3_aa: CASSLVLLSQETQYF
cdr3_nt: TGTGCCAGCAGCTTAGTTTTACTGAGTCAAGAGACCCAGTACTTC

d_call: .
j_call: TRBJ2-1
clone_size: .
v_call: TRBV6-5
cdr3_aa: CASQGEGRYNEQFF
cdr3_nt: TGTGCCAGCCAGGGGGAGGGACGCTACAATGAGCAGTTCTTC

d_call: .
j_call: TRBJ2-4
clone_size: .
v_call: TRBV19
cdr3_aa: CASSITGIAKNIQYF
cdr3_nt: TGTGCCAGTAGTATTACAGGAATAGCCAAAAACATTCAGTACTTC